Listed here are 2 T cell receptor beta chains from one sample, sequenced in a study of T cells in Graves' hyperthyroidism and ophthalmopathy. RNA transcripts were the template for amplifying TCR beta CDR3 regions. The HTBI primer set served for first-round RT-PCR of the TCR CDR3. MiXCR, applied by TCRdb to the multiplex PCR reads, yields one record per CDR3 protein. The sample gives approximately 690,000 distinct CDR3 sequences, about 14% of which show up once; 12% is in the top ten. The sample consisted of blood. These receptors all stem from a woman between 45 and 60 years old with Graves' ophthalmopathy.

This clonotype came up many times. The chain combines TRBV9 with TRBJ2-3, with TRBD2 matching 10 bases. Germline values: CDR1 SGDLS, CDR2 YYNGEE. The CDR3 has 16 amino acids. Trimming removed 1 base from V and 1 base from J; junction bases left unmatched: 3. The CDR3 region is CASSVSGLAGTDTQYF. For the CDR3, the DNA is TGTGCCAGCAGCGTAAGCGGACTAGCGGGCACAGATACGCAGTATTTT.

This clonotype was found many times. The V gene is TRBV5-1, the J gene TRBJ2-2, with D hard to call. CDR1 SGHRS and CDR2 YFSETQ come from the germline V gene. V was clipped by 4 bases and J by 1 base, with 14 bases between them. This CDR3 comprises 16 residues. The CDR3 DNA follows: TGCGCCAGCAGCCAACGGCCGGGTCTGAACACCGGGGAGCTGTTTTTT. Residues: CASSQRPGLNTGELFF. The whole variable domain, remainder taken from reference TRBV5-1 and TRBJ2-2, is KAGVTQTPRYLIKTRGQQVTLSCSPISGHRSVSWYQQTPGQGLQFLFEYFSETQRNKGNFPGRFSGRQFSNSRSEMNVSTLELGDSALYLCASSQRPGLNTGELFFGEGSRLTVL.